This T cell receptor beta chain was sequenced in a study of T cell repertoires in cytomegalovirus infection (dated by TCRdb to between 2017 and 2020). Looking at the study overall: Alongside well-studied HLA-B-restricted epitopes, the peptide stimulations were aimed at recently identified HLA-C-restricted CMV epitopes, whose presentation resists viral immunomodulation. Donor HLA type was relevant to the analysis, as public TCR beta signatures indicated carriage of CMV infection together with the matching HLA type.

The meaning of the sample's treatment or condition label: in vitro stimulation with specific CMV peptide epitopes to enrich CMV-specific T cells. Results and caveats for the whole study, not just this receptor: Cumulative frequency of public TCR beta family members discriminated carriers of CMV infection plus the relevant HLA type in this cohort and an independent 352-donor cohort. In the ex vivo response, HLA-C-restricted CMV-specific TCR beta clonotypes were dominant, and in two of eight donors the single most frequent clonotype came from this HLA-C-restricted group.

Sequencing used an Illumina HiSeq 1500. In TCRdb, the public reads were trimmed at Q25 with fastp and aligned with MiXCR, with productive beta chains retained. Here each entry gathers all rows of one CDR3 protein and keeps the most common genes and DNA. Here the sample has 650,000 to 900,000 distinct CDR3 sequences; approximately 29% occur a single time. Around 12% of the sample lies in the top ten. A word on this clonotype: The clone's antigen remains unknown. No qualities accompany the bases; no much larger clone lies one base away.

Taken from the germline V gene, the CDR1 and CDR2 loops are SGHVS and FNYEAQ. Trimming at the junction amounts to 2 bases on V and 2 bases on J, and the germline ends lie 21 bases apart. Inclusive of the bounding cysteine and phenylalanine, the CDR3 is 18 residues long. The read is trimmed to its CDR3 DNA, 54 bases read in frame from base 1. The rearranged chain carries TRBV7-6 and TRBJ1-1; the D gene is perhaps TRBD1, on 5 matching bases. The receptor's source is a human donor in good health (CMV status not recorded). Some clones in this sample may be carry-over from other donors' samples. Sequenced here: cultured CD8+ T cells from PBMCs, sampled from culture after CMV antigen stimulation. The sequenced DNA is TGTGCCAGCAGCTTAAGAGGAACGTTGTCAAGGGGCAACACTGAAGCTTTCTTT. It translates to CASSLRGTLSRGNTEAFF.